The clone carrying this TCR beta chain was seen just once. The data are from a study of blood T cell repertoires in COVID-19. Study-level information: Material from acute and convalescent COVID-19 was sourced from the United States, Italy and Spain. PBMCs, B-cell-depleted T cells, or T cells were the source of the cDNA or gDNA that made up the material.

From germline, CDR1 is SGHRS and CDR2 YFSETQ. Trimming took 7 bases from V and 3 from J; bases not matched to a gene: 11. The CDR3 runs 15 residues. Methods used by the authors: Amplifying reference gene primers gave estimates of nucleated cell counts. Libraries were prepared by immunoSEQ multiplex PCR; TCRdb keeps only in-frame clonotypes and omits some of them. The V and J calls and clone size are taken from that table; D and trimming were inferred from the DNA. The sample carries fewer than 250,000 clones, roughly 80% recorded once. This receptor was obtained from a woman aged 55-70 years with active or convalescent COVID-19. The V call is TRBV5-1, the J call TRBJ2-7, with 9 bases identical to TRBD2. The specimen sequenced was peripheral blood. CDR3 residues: CASRSTSGYLYEQYF. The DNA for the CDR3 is TGCGCCAGCCGTTCGACTAGCGGTTACCTCTACGAGCAGTACTTC.